The 24 T cell receptor beta chains given below trace back to one sample, sequenced in a study of blood T cell repertoires in COVID-19. Clones were sequenced by immunoSEQ multiplex PCR, and TCRdb holds only the in-frame ones, with some missing. The top ten hold 2% to 2.5% of the sample, which has about 120,000 clones, approximately 68% seen once. The sequencing sample was made of peripheral blood. Receptors were obtained from a woman aged 70 to 79 with acute or convalescent COVID-19.

V and J are TRBV7-2 and TRBJ2-3; a weak D match, TRBD1 (6 bases). The V gene lost 5 bases and the J gene lost 0 bases, with 9 bases spanning the gap. This CDR3 is built from 14 residues. The germline V gene has CDR1 SGHTA and CDR2 FQGNSA. The CDR3 DNA sequence: TGTGCCAGCAGCCCCGGACAGAGCACAGATACGCAGTATTTT. Amino acids: CASSPGQSTDTQYF.

The chain has TRBV4-1 and TRBJ1-2; 7 bases match TRBD1. The length of the CDR3 is 15 residues. Germline V gene lookup returns CDR1 MGHRA and CDR2 YSYEKL. V was clipped by 4 bases and J by 0 bases; unmatched bases: 5. The CDR3 spells CASSPGTAANYGYTF. In DNA, the CDR3 is TGCGCCAGCAGCCCCGGGACAGCAGCTAACTATGGCTACACCTTC.

The genes are TRBV7-9 and TRBJ1-2, with a possible D match to TRBD1 (5 bases). V was clipped by 1 base and J by 8 bases, with 14 bases between them. The CDR3 has 14 amino acids. Germline lookup yields CDR1 SEHNR and CDR2 FQNEAQ (reference sequence). For the CDR3, the DNA is TGTGCCAGCAGCTTAGGAGGACATGCAGTGGGCTACACCTTC. This translates into CASSLGGHAVGYTF.

The rearrangement uses TRBV3-1 (or the pseudogene TRBV3-2) and TRBJ1-2, with D unclear. CDR3 length: 15 amino acids. V lost 5 bases and J 2 bases, leaving 15 bases between the germline ends. Per the germline V gene, CDR1 is LGHDT and CDR2 is YNNKEL (reference sequence). The CDR3 DNA reads as TGTGCCAGCAGCAACAGACACCGTCTAAACTATGGCTACACCTTC. Its translation: CASSNRHRLNYGYTF.

CDR3 residues: CASGTTREKLFF. CDR3 nucleotides: TGTGCCAGCGGGACTACCCGAGAAAAACTGTTTTTT. This chain uses TRBV27 with TRBJ1-4; TRBD1 is a possible D gene (5 bases). Germline V gives CDR1 MNHEY, CDR2 SMNVEV (reference sequence). Trimming cost V 8 bases and J 8 bases, with 12 bases left between them. The CDR3 length is 12 residues.

This clone has just one count. The rearrangement joins TRBV7-8 to TRBJ1-1; TRBD1 aligns across 9 bases. This CDR3 comprises 15 residues. With 2 bases clipped from V and 5 bases from J, the junction kept 6 bases outside the gene matches. Germline CDR1 SGHVS, CDR2 FQNEAQ. CDR3 nucleotides: TGTGCCAGCAGCTTAACGGTGGGACAGGGAACTGAAGCTTTCTTT. Encoded protein: CASSLTVGQGTEAFF.

This clone was seen more than once but under ten times. The V gene is TRBV3-1 (or the pseudogene TRBV3-2), the J gene TRBJ1-3; D is possibly TRBD1 (5 bases). V was clipped by 6 bases and J by 4 bases, with 7 bases between them. The CDR3 consists of 12 residues. Germline V lookup: CDR1 LGHDT, CDR2 YNNKEL (reference sequence). CDR3 residues: CASSHRGNTIYF. In DNA form, the CDR3 reads TGTGCCAGCAGTCACAGGGGAAACACCATATATTTT.

J is TRBJ2-2 and V is TRBV6-1; 8 nucleotides line up with TRBD1. The CDR3 consists of 21 residues. Per the germline V gene, CDR1 is MNHNS and CDR2 is SASEGT. V trimming: 1 base; J trimming: 0 bases; junction bases outside the gene matches: 16. The CDR3 DNA sequence: TGTGCCAGCAGTGAAGATATTTGGGGACAGGCCTCTCTAGCGAACACCGGGGAGCTGTTTTTT. It translates to CASSEDIWGQASLANTGELFF.

This chain uses TRBV7-2 with TRBJ1-1, with D perhaps TRBD1 (6 bases). Germline V lookup: CDR1 SGHTA, CDR2 FQGNSA. Trimming removed 4 bases at V and 0 bases at J, with 15 bases between. The CDR3 is 16 residues long. The DNA of the CDR3 is TGTGCCAGCAGCTCAGGCTGGACAGCCATGAACACTGAAGCTTTCTTT. It is translated as CASSSGWTAMNTEAFF.

This clone was seen repeatedly, ten times or more. The chain has TRBV7-9 and TRBJ2-7, with 14 bases aligning to TRBD2. Trimming took 5 bases from V and 2 from J; bases not matched to a gene: 8. CDR3 length equals 17 residues. Germline CDR1 reads SEHNR; CDR2 reads FQNEAQ (reference sequence). The CDR3: CASSPLGTSGRPYEQYF. Written as DNA, the CDR3 is TGTGCCAGCAGCCCATTAGGGACTAGCGGGAGACCCTACGAGCAGTACTTC.

This chain uses TRBV2 with TRBJ2-1; 7 bases are a match to TRBD2. Trimming took 1 base from V and 2 from J; bases not matched to a gene: 5. This CDR3 has 16 residues. Germline V gene sequence: CDR1 SNHLY, CDR2 FYNNEI. The CDR3 DNA sequence: TGTGCCAGCAGTGAAGAGGAGCGGGGTGCCTACAATGAGCAGTTCTTC. Its protein is CASSEEERGAYNEQFF.

The sample holds a few counts of this clone. As DNA, the CDR3 is TGTGCCAGTAGGGAGACAGGGACCTACAATGAGCAGTTCTTC. Its translation is CASRETGTYNEQFF. The chain has TRBV19 and TRBJ2-1; 7 nucleotides align to TRBD1. V lost 6 bases to trimming and J lost 2 bases; unmatched junction nucleotides: 4. This CDR3 contains 14 residues. Germline CDR1 is LNHDA and CDR2 is SQIVND (reference sequence).

The CDR3 bases are TGCGCCAGCAGCTTGCGTCCCTGGGAGACTGAAGCTTTCTTT. Translated: CASSLRPWETEAFF. The V gene is TRBV5-1, the J gene TRBJ1-1; D uncertain. The germline V gene has CDR1 SGHRS and CDR2 YFSETQ. Trimming took off 1 base at V and 5 bases at J, with 12 bases between the two ends. The CDR3 is 14 amino acids. Full variable domain (missing parts from reference TRBV5-1 and TRBJ1-1): KAGVTQTPRYLIKTRGQQVTLSCSPISGHRSVSWYQQTPGQGLQFLFEYFSETQRNKGNFPGRFSGRQFSNSRSEMNVSTLELGDSALYLCASSLRPWETEAFFGQGTRLTVV.

The chain has TRBV7-9 and TRBJ2-5, with a weak D call TRBD2 (7 bases). Deletions cut 2 bases from V and 5 bases from J, with 12 bases between. This CDR3 region has 14 residues. Germline V gives CDR1 SEHNR, CDR2 FQNEAQ (reference sequence). The CDR3 DNA follows: TGTGCCAGCAGCTTAACGGGGGGCTCCGAGACCCAGTACTTC. Its protein is CASSLTGGSETQYF.

V gene TRBV7-8 combines with J gene TRBJ1-4; 7 bases are a match to TRBD1. After removal of 0 bases from V and 3 bases from J, the junction contained 7 bases not matched to a gene. Germline V lookup: CDR1 SGHVS, CDR2 FQNEAQ. The CDR3 extends over 17 amino acids. The CDR3 bases are TGTGCCAGCAGCTTAGCTGCAGGGGGTTCGGCTAATGAAAAACTGTTTTTT. Its translation is CASSLAAGGSANEKLFF. Drawing the rest from reference TRBV7-8 and TRBJ1-4, the complete variable domain is GAGVSQSPRYKVAKRGQDVALRCDPISGHVSLFWYQQALGQGPEFLTYFQNEAQLDKSGLPSDRFFAERPEGSVSTLKIQRTQQEDSAVYLCASSLAAGGSANEKLFFGSGTQLSVL.

This chain connects TRBV7-9 to TRBJ2-7; D might be TRBD1 (8 bases). Trimming stripped 4 bases from V and 6 bases from J, with 19 bases between. CDR1 is SEHNR and CDR2 is FQNEAQ in the germline V gene (reference sequence). The CDR3 is 15 amino acids. This CDR3 reads CASSWGGQGGSEQYF. In DNA, the CDR3 is TGTGCCAGCAGCTGGGGCGGACAGGGAGGGTCCGAGCAGTACTTC.

The CDR3 loop reads CASSPPNVVDTDTQYF. DNA for the CDR3: TGTGCCAGCTCACCACCGAATGTAGTGGACACGGATACGCAGTATTTT. This chain connects TRBV18 to TRBJ2-3; D possibly corresponds to TRBD1 (5 bases). Between the trimmed V and J ends, which lost 0 bases and 6 bases, there was a span of 16 bases. The CDR3 runs to 16 residues. Per germline, CDR1 KGHSH and CDR2 LQKENI.

The gene calls are TRBV5-5 and TRBJ1-1; D gene uncertain. Between the trimmed V and J ends, which lost 4 bases and 1 base, there was a span of 14 bases. Germline values: CDR1 SGHKS, CDR2 YYEKEE (reference sequence). CDR3 length equals 15 residues. The CDR3, as DNA: TGTGCCAGCAGCCCCCTGTACCTAAAGAACACTGAAGCTTTCTTT. Amino acid sequence: CASSPLYLKNTEAFF.

The CDR3 reads CASSIGQDYGYTF. The CDR3 DNA follows: TGTGCCAGCAGCATTGGACAAGACTATGGCTACACCTTC. The chain uses TRBV7-8 and TRBJ1-2; TRBD1 is a possible D gene (5 bases). The CDR3 loop spans 13 amino acids. The V end lost 5 bases, the J end lost 3 bases, and 10 bases lay between the germline ends. CDR1 is SGHVS, CDR2 FQNEAQ, per germline.

This rearrangement joins TRBV9 to TRBJ2-5, with TRBD2 matching over 8 bases. Trimming took 0 bases from V and 5 from J; bases not matched to a gene: 9. This CDR3 has 16 amino acids. CDR1 and CDR2 from the germline V gene are SGDLS and YYNGEE. Here the CDR3 DNA reads TGTGCCAGCAGCGTAGCTACGGCGGGAGGAATGGAGACCCAGTACTTC. Residues: CASSVATAGGMETQYF.

This chain links TRBV6-5 with TRBJ1-3; D is uncertain. The CDR3 runs 13 residues. CDR1 and CDR2 (germline): MNHEY, SVGAGI. Trimming shortened V by 11 bases and J by 0 bases, and 11 bases separated the two germline ends. CDR3 residues: CAVRRDSGNTIYF. DNA of the CDR3: TGTGCCGTTCGCCGGGACTCTGGAAACACCATATATTTT.

This clone was observed a handful of times. The V call is TRBV28, the J call TRBJ2-7; 8 bases fit TRBD1. The CDR3 is 12 residues long. The V and J ends lost 10 bases and 2 bases, in that order; junction bases with no gene match: 4. Germline values: CDR1 MDHEN, CDR2 SYDVKM. The CDR3 spells CATIQGAYEQYF. CDR3 coding DNA: TGTGCCACGATACAGGGGGCCTACGAGCAGTACTTC.

This clone occurred a few times. V is TRBV28 and J is TRBJ2-4; 7 bases are shared with TRBD1. Germline CDR1 and CDR2: MDHEN and SYDVKM. With V trimmed by 5 bases and J by 9 bases, 10 bases remained unmatched. The CDR3 contains 14 residues. CDR3 in amino acids: CASSLGQPRGIQYF. CDR3 bases: TGTGCCAGCAGTCTGGGACAGCCCCGGGGCATTCAGTACTTC.

This rearrangement joins TRBV7-3 to TRBJ2-2; 9 bases are a match to TRBD2. J gave up 3 bases and V 6 bases, and 5 bases lay outside the gene matches. The CDR3 runs to 15 residues. Germline V CDR1 and CDR2: SGHTA, FQGTGA. The CDR3 DNA reads TGTGCCAGCAGGTCTACTAGCGGGTACACCGGGGAGCTGTTTTTT. This sequence encodes CASRSTSGYTGELFF.